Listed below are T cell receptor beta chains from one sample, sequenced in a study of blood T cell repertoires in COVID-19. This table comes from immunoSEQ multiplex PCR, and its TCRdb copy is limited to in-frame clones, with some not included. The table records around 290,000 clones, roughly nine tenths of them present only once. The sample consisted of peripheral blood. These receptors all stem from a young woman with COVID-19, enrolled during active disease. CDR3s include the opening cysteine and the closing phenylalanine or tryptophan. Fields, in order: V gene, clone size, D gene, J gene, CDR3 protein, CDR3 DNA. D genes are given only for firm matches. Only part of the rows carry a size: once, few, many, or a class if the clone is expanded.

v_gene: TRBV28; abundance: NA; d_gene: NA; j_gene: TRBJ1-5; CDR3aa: CASSLLGEPQHF; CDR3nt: TGTGCCAGCAGTTTACTCGGAGAGCCCCAGCATTTT
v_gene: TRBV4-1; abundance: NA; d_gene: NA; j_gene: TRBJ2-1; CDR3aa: CASSQGQGGGNNEQFF; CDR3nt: TGCGCCAGCAGCCAAGGTCAGGGAGGGGGTAACAATGAGCAGTTCTTC
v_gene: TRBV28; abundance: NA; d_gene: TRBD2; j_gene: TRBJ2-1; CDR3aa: CASSLLAGALDEQFF; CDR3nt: TGTGCCAGCAGTTTACTAGCGGGTGCCCTGGATGAGCAGTTCTTC
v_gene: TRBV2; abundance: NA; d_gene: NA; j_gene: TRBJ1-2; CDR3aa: CAAEEGINYGYTF; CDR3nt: TGTGCCGCAGAGGAGGGGATTAACTATGGCTACACCTTC
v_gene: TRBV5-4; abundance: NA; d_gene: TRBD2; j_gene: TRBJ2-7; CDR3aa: CASSSSGRPNREQYF; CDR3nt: TGTGCCAGCAGCTCTAGCGGGAGGCCCAATCGAGAGCAGTACTTC
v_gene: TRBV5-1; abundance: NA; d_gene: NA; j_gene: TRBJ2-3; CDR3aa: CASSLFTGFSRTDTQYF; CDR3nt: TGCGCCAGCAGCTTATTCACAGGTTTTTCTCGCACAGATACGCAGTATTTT
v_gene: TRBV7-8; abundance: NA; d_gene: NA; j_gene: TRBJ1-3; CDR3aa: CASSLDALSGNTIYF; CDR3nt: TGTGCCAGCAGCTTAGACGCACTCTCTGGAAACACCATATATTTT
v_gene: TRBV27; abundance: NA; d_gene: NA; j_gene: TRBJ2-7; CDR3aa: CASKSQGNYYEQYF; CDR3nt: TGTGCCAGCAAGAGTCAGGGGAATTACTACGAGCAGTACTTC
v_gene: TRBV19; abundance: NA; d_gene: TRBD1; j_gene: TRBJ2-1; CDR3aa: CASSLTGGSYNEQFF; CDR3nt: TGTGCCAGTAGTCTCACAGGGGGCTCCTACAATGAGCAGTTCTTC
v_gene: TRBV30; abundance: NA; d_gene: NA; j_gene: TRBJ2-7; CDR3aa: CAWRGGPSYEQYF; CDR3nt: TGTGCCTGGAGGGGTGGGCCCTCCTACGAGCAGTACTTC
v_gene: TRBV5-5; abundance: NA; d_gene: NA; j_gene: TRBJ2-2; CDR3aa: CASSFGVNTGELFF; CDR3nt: TGTGCCAGCAGCTTCGGGGTTAACACCGGGGAGCTGTTTTTT
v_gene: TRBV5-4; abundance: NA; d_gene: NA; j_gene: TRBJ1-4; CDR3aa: CASSLDLGEEEKLFF; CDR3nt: TGTGCCAGCAGCTTGGATCTGGGAGAGGAGGAAAAACTGTTTTTT
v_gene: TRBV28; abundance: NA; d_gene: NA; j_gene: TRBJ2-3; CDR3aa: CASSLLNRENTQYF; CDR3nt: TGTGCCAGCAGTTTATTGAACAGGGAAAACACGCAGTATTTT
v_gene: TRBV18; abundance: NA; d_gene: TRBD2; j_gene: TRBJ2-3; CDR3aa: CASSPTSDPYTDTQYF; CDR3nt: TGTGCCAGCTCACCAACTAGCGATCCATACACAGATACGCAGTATTTT
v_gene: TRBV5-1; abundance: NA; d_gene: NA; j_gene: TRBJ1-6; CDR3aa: CASSPSDSSYNSPLHF; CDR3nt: TGCGCCAGCAGCCCCTCGGACAGCTCCTATAATTCACCCCTCCACTTT
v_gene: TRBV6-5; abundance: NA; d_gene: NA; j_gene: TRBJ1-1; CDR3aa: CASRRGRDTEAFF; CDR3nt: TGTGCCAGCAGGAGAGGGAGGGACACTGAAGCTTTCTTT
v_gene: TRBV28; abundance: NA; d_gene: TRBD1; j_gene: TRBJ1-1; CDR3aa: CASSLLPGQGETEAFF; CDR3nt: TGTGCCAGCAGTTTATTACCGGGACAGGGGGAGACTGAAGCTTTCTTT
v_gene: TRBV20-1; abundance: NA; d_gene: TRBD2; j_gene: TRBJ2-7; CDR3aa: CSASRTSEAYEQYF; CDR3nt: TGCAGTGCTAGTAGAACTAGCGAGGCCTACGAGCAGTACTTC
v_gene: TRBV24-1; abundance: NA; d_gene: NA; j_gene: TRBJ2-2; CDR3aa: CATSPKGRDTGELFF; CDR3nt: TGTGCCACCAGCCCGAAGGGGCGCGATACCGGGGAGCTGTTTTTT
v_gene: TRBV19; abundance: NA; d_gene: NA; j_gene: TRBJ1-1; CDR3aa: CASSMFAGMNTEAFF; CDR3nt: TGTGCCAGTAGTATGTTTGCAGGTATGAACACTGAAGCTTTCTTT
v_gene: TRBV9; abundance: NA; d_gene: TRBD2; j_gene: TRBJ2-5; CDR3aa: CASSYRTSGQETQYF; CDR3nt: TGTGCCAGCAGCTATAGGACTAGCGGACAAGAGACCCAGTACTTC
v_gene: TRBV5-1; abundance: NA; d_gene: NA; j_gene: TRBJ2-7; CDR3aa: CASSLVPAGSSYEQYF; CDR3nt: TGCGCCAGCAGCTTGGTCCCAGCGGGCAGCTCCTACGAGCAGTACTTC
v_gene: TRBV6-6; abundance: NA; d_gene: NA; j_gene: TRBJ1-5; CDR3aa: CASSHSDQGNQPQHF; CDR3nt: TGTGCCAGCAGCCACTCCGACCAGGGCAATCAGCCCCAGCATTTT
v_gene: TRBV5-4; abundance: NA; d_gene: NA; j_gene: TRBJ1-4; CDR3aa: CASSLGGRGREKLFF; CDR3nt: TGTGCCAGCAGCTTGGGGGGCAGGGGACGGGAAAAACTGTTTTTT
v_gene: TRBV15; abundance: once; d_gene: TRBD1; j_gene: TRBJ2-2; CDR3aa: CATSRDRNLPNTGELFF; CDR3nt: TGTGCCACCAGCAGGGACAGGAATCTTCCGAACACCGGGGAGCTGTTTTTT
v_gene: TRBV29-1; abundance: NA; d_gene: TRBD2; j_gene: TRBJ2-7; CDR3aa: CSVDSSGTSYEQYF; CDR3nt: TGCAGCGTTGATAGTTCCGGGACTAGCTACGAGCAGTACTTC
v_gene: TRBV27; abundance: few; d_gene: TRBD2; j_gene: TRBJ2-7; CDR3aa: CASSLLGGRPYEQYF; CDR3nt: TGTGCCAGCAGTTTATTGGGCGGGAGGCCTTACGAGCAGTACTTC
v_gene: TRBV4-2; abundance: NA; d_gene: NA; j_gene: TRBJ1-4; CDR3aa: CASSQVSNSLNEKLFF; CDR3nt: TGTGCCAGCAGCCAAGTCAGTAACAGCCTGAATGAAAAACTGTTTTTT
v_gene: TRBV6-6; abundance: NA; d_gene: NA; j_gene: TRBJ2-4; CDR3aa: CASERGGDTKNIQYF; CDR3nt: TGTGCCAGCGAGCGAGGGGGGGATACCAAAAACATTCAGTACTTC
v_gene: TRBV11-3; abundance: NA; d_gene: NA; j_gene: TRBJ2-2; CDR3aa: CASSLRGGSGELFF; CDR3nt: TGTGCCAGCAGCCTGAGGGGGGGCTCCGGGGAGCTGTTTTTT
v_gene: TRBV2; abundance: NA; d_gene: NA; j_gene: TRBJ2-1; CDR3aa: CASSVLGTYNEQFF; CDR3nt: TGTGCCAGCAGTGTCCTAGGGACTTATAATGAGCAGTTCTTC
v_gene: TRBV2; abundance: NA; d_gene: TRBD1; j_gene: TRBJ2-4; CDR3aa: CASTMDRGVNIQYF; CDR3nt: TGTGCCAGCACTATGGACAGGGGGGTGAACATTCAGTACTTC
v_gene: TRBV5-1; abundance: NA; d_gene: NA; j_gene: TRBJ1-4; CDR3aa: CASSLMWGFDEKLFF; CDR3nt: TGCGCCAGCAGCTTGATGTGGGGCTTCGATGAAAAACTGTTTTTT
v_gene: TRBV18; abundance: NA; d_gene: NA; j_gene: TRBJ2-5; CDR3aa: CASSPSRMVGGKETQYF; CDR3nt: TGTGCCAGCTCACCGAGCAGGATGGTTGGGGGGAAAGAGACCCAGTACTTC
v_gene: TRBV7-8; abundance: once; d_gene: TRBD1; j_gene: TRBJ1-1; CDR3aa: CASSLDRGTEAFF; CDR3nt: TGTGCCAGCAGCCTGGACAGGGGCACTGAAGCTTTCTTT
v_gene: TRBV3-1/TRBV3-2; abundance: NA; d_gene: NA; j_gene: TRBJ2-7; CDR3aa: CASTQTTGEQYF; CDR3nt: TGTGCCAGCACTCAGACGACTGGCGAGCAGTACTTC
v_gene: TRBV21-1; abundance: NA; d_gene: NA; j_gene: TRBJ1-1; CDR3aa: CASLRGGRETEAFF; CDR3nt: TGTGCCAGCCTGAGGGGGGGGCGCGAGACTGAAGCTTTCTTT
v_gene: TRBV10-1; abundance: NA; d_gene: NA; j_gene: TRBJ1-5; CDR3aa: CASNKRGEGRNQPQHF; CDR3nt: TGCGCCAGCAATAAAAGAGGGGAGGGTCGCAATCAGCCCCAGCATTTT
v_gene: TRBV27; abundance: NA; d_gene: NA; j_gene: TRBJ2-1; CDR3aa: CASSLAGHNEQFF; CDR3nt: TGTGCCAGCAGTTTAGCGGGGCATAATGAGCAGTTCTTC
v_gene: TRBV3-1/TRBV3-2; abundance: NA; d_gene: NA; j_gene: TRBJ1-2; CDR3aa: CASSQGGEGGYTF; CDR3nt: TGTGCCAGCAGCCAAGGAGGGGAGGGTGGCTACACCTTC
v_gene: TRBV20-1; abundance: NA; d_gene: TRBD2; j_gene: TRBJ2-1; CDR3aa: CSASGLAAGYEQFF; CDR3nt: TGCAGTGCTAGTGGACTAGCCGCGGGGTATGAGCAGTTCTTC
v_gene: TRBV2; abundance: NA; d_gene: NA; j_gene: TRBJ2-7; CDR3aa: CASSGRDISYEQYF; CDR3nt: TGTGCCAGCAGTGGCCGGGACATTTCCTACGAGCAGTACTTC
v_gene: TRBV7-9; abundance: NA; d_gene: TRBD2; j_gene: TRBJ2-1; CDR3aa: CASSQTTSGSFYNEQFF; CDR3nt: TGTGCCAGCAGCCAAACGACTAGCGGGAGTTTCTACAATGAGCAGTTCTTC
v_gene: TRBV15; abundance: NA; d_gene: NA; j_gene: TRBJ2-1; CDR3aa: CATSRERQGREFF; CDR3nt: TGTGCCACCAGCAGAGAGAGGCAGGGGAGGGAGTTCTTC
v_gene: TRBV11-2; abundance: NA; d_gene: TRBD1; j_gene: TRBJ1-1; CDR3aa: CASSFAGGSAEAFF; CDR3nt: TGTGCCAGCAGCTTTGCAGGGGGAAGTGCTGAAGCTTTCTTT
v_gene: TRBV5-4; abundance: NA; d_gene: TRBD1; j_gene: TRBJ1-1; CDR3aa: CASSHRRDRDQNEAFF; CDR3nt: TGTGCCAGCAGCCACCGCCGGGACAGGGATCAGAATGAAGCTTTCTTT
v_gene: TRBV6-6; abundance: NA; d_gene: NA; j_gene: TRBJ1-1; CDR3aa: CASSSTALNTEAFF; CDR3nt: TGTGCCAGCAGTTCGACAGCGCTGAACACTGAAGCTTTCTTT
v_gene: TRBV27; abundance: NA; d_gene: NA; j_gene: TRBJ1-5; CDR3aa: CASGRGGWYQPQHF; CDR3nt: TGTGCCAGCGGTAGGGGGGGCTGGTATCAGCCCCAGCATTTT
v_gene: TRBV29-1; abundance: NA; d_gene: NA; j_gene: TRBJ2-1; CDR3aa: CSVWLWGETRSDEQFF; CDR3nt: TGCAGCGTATGGCTTTGGGGAGAGACTCGAAGCGATGAGCAGTTCTTC
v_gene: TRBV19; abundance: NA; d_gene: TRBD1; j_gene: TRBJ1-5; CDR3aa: CASHGQGTQPQHF; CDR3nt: TGTGCCAGTCACGGACAGGGCACTCAGCCCCAGCATTTT
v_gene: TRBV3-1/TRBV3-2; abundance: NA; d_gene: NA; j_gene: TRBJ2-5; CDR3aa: CASSQQGTGETQYF; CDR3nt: TGTGCCAGCAGCCAACAAGGAACGGGGGAGACCCAGTACTTC
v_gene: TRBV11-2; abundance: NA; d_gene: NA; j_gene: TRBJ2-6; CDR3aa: CASSTGSSGANVLTF; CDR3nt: TGTGCCAGCAGCACAGGGAGCTCTGGGGCCAACGTCCTGACTTTC
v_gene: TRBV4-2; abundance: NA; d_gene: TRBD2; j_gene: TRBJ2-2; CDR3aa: CASSPLAGKNTGELFF; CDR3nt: TGTGCCAGCAGCCCTCTAGCGGGAAAGAACACCGGGGAGCTGTTTTTT
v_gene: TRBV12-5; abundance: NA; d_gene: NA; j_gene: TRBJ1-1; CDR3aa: CASGQHRDKAFF; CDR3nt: TGTGCTAGTGGTCAACACCGGGACAAAGCTTTCTTT
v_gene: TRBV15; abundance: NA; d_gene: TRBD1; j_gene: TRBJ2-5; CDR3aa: CATSAEITGGGETQYF; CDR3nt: TGTGCCACCAGCGCAGAGATAACAGGGGGCGGGGAGACCCAGTACTTC